The TCR beta chain under discussion was sequenced for a study of Ad26.COV2.S vaccination and SARS-CoV-2 variants. The treatment is: about 20 received Ad26.COV2.S at low or high dose, single or two shots; about 5 received placebo; per-sample allocation not given. Following the first vaccine or placebo injection, samples were taken on day 63. This Boston cohort included adults aged 18-55 years. CDR1 and CDR2 from the germline V gene are MDHEN and SYDVKM. The CDR3 totals 14 residues. The V end lost 5 bases, the J end lost 2 bases, and 9 bases lay between the germline ends. Clones were read by immunoSEQ multiplex PCR, and TCRdb kept only the in-frame ones, dropping some. The sample includes some 450,000 clones, less than 95% of them seen just once. Study-wide results and limits: Possibly, TCR breadth and depth analyses underestimated total T cell responses.

Concerning this clone: Antigen unknown.

This sequence originates from a person between 18 and 65 years old who received the Ad26.COV2.S COVID-19 vaccine or a placebo. The specimen comprised peripheral blood, sampled in a trial of Ad26.COV2.S vaccine versus placebo. This chain joins TRBV28 and TRBJ1-4; D uncertain. CDR3 region: CASSPGGTNEKLFF. CDR3 in DNA: TGTGCCAGCAGTCCGGGAGGGACTAATGAAAAACTGTTTTTT.